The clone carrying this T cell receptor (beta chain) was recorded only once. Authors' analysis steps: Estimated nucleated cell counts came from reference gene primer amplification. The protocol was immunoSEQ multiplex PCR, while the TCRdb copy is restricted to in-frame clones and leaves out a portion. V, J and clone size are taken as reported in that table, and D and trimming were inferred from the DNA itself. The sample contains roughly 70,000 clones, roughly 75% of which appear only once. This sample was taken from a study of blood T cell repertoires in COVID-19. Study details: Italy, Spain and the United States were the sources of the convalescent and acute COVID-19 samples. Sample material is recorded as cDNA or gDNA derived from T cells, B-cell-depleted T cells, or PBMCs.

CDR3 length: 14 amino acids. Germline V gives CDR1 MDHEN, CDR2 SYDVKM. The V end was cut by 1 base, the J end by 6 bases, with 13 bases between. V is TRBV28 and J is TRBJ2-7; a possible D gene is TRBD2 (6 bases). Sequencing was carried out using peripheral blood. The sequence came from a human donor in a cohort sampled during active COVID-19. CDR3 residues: CASSLSGKAGEQYF. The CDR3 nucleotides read TGTGCCAGCAGTTTATCTGGGAAAGCGGGCGAGCAGTACTTC.